This T cell receptor (beta chain) was sequenced in a study of CD4 T cells in relation to SARS-CoV-2 and coronaviruses. Study in general: After nine to eleven days of antigen culture, PBMC TCR beta CDR3s were sequenced. Study-wide points: Approximately 65% of donors had memory CD4+ clonotypes crossrecognizing SARS-CoV-2 and common cold coronavirus spike.

Remarks on this clone: Its cognate antigen is unknown.

Before the COVID-19 pandemic, during about 2011-2019, CD4+ T cells were taken from unexposed donors. CD4+ T cells were isolated from the cells after roughly 11 days of culture. Cells permitting, SARS-CoV-2 S/N and four cold-coronavirus spikes were tested on unexposed-donor CD4+ T cells. Libraries were prepared by immunoSEQ multiplex PCR; TCRdb keeps only in-frame clonotypes and omits some of them. The sample lists tens of thousands of clones, about 80% occurring once. The CDR3 sequence is 13 residues long. V lost 0 bases and J 8 bases, leaving 8 bases between the germline ends. Germline V lookup: CDR1 SGHRS, CDR2 YFSETQ.

The sample consisted of CD4+ T cells from PBMCs, cultured in vitro. The rearrangement joins TRBV5-1 to TRBJ1-4; D is unresolved. This receptor was taken from a human donor in good health. This CDR3 is CASSLGRGEKLFF. The CDR3 DNA reads TGCGCCAGCAGCTTGGGCCGAGGGGAAAAACTGTTTTTT.